This section outlines one T cell receptor (beta chain) sequence together with its context. This clonotype was recorded a few times. Its antigen is unknown. One base away there is no much larger clone; base qualities are not given. Sequencing instrument: Illumina NovaSeq 6000. Using 5'RACE with constant-segment primers, TCRalpha and TCRbeta cDNA libraries were constructed, with sample barcodes and unique molecular identifiers added in the process. Trizol reagent was used to extract RNA from every sample. The libraries were amplified in two PCR steps, and the second step added a second sample barcode and Illumina TruSeq adapters. The libraries were sequenced on an Illumina NovaSeq using 2 x 150 bp paired-end reads. From the authors' description of their analysis: With migec v1.2.7, reads were demultiplexed and then collapsed into UMI-guided consensus sequences. With mixcr v2.1.11, UMI consensuses were aligned to TRA and TRB V and J templates and assembled into clonotypes. A clonotype was counted as expanded or contracted only if both edgeR and NoisET called the change significant, with noise models trained on biological replicates. For edgeR calls, a false discovery rate-adjusted p below 0.01 and a log2 fold-change threshold of 1 were applied. As an exploratory analysis of dynamics, max-normalized trajectories of the 1000 most abundant clonotypes were examined with PCA combined with hierarchical clustering. The CD4 or CD8 phenotype of responding clones was assigned using the separately sequenced CD4+ and CD8+ repertoires. The public sequencing data were trimmed at Q25 with fastp and processed into clonotypes with MiXCR by TCRdb, which kept only in-frame beta chains. Rows are combined by CDR3 protein, so each entry shows the most common genes and DNA. Clone size and V and J calls follow TCRdb, not the original study. The sample includes some 250,000 distinct CDR3 sequences, with about a sixth observed a single time. 20% to 25% of the sample rests with the top ten.

These data are taken from a study of T-cell memory formation after mild COVID-19 (dated by TCRdb to the early 2020s). Broadly, across the study: TCR sequence clusters from the two donors were largely donor specific. The cohort was made up of two young adult volunteers, one female and one male, who were previously healthy. In a couple of donors, T-cell clones that expanded and contracted after mild COVID-19 were tracked by sequencing TCRalpha and TCRbeta repertoires over time.

PBMCs were isolated by Ficoll-Paque density gradient centrifugation. The cysteine opens and the phenylalanine closes a CDR3 of 17 amino acids. This entry keeps only the CDR3 DNA: 51 bases, framed from base 1. A distance of 15 bases separates the germline ends of V and J, which lose 2 bases and 0 bases respectively. The germline V gene gives CDR1 as SGDLS and CDR2 as YYNGEE. Broad study findings and their caveats: Some responding clones were detected in pre-infection memory, suggesting pre-existing cross-reactive memory T cells joined the SARS-CoV-2 response. Whether the second-wave clones peaking on day 37 were SARS-CoV-2 specific was not confirmed. Clones that contracted from day 15 to 85 showed balanced CD4/CD8 phenotypes, whereas a second wave of clones that expanded from day 15 to 37 leaned towards CD4+. Contracting CD4+ clones were located mainly in the CM and EM memory subsets, whereas CD8+ clones were found to be enriched in EMRA. The study covered only a couple of mild cases, and larger cohorts including severe cases with pre-infection samples were considered necessary.

The receptor's source is a man between 18 and 35 years old who had mild COVID-19 (a few samples of this study predate the infection). The sample titles of this study are shuffled in the database, so cell type and time point are left out; the donor was told from shared clones. The chain joins TRBV9 to TRBJ1-3; TRBD1 is perhaps the D gene, given 5 matching bases. The source material was PBMCs or a T cell subset sorted from them (not recorded which). The base sequence is TGTGCCAGCAGCGTGACCGGGGGACCTAGCTCTGGAAACACCATATATTTT. Its protein product is CASSVTGGPSSGNTIYF. The CDR3 plus the reference TRBV9 and TRBJ1-3 genes for the other parts give the full variable domain: DSGVTQTPKHLITATGQRVTLRCSPRSGDLSVYWYQQSLDQGLQFLIQYYNGEERAKGNILERFSAQQFPDLHSELNLSSLELGDSALYFCASSVTGGPSSGNTIYFGEGSWLTVV.